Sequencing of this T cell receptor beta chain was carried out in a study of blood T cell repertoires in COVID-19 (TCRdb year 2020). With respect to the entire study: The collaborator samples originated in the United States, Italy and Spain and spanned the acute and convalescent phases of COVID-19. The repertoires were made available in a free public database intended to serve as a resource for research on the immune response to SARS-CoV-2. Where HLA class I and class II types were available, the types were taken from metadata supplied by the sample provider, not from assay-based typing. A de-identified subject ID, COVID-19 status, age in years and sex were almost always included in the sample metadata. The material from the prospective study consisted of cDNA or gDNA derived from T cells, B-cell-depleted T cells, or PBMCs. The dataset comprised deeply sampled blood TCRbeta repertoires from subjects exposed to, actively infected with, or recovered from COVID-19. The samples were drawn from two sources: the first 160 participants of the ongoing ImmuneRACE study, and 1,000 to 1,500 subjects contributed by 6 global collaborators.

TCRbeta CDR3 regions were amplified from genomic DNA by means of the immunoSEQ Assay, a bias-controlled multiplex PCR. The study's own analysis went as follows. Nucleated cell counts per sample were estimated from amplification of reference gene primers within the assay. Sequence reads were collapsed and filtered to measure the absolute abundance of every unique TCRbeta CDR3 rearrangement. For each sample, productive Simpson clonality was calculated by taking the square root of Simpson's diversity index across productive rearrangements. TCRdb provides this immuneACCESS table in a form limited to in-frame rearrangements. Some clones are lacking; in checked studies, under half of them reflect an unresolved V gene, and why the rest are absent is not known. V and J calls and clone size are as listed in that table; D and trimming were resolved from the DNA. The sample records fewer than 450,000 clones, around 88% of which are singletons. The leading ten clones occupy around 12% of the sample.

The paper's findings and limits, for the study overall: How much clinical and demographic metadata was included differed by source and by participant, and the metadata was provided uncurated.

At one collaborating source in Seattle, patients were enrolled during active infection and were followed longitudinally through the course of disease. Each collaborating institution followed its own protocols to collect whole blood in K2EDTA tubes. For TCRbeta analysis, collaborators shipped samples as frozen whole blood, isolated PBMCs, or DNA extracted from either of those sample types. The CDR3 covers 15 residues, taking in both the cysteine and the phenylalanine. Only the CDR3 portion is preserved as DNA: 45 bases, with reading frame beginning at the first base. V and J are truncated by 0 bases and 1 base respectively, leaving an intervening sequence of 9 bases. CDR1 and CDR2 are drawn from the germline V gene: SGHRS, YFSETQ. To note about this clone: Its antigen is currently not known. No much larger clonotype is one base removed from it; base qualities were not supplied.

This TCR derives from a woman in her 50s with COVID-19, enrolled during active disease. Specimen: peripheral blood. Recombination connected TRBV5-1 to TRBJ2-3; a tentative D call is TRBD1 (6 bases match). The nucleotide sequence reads TGCGCCAGCAGCTTGGAGGACAGTCGCACAGATACGCAGTATTTT. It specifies CASSLEDSRTDTQYF.